A selection of T cell receptor beta chains follows, all from one sample in a study of blood T cell repertoires in COVID-19. Clones were sequenced by immunoSEQ multiplex PCR, and TCRdb holds only the in-frame ones, with some missing. The sample holds 55,000 to 75,000 clones, roughly 90% seen once. Sequencing input: peripheral blood. Every receptor here comes from a man aged 50 to 60 with active COVID-19. CDR3s include the opening cysteine and the closing phenylalanine or tryptophan. D genes are given only for firm matches. Not all rows give a size; the values are once, few, many and, for expanded clones, a class.

- - TRBJ1-1 TRBV10-3 TGTGCCATCAGTGGGACTCACCATAATGACACTGAAGCTTTCTTT CAISGTHHNDTEAFF
- - TRBJ1-1 TRBV18 TGTGCCAGCTCACCATATAGTAACAGGGTTGTGACTGAAGCTTTCTTT CASSPYSNRVVTEAFF
- - TRBJ1-2 TRBV7-2 TGTGCCAGCAGCTTAGGCGGGGTAGAGGGCTACACCTTC CASSLGGVEGYTF
TRBD2 - TRBJ2-5 TRBV5-4 TGTGCCAGCAGGAGCGGGGCCCAAGAGACCCAGTACTTC CASRSGAQETQYF
TRBD2 once TRBJ2-2 TRBV4-3 TGCGCCAGCGCTCCTGGGACCAGCGGGGGGACTACCGGGGAGCTGTTTTTT CASAPGTSGGTTGELFF
- - TRBJ1-2 TRBV28 TGTGCCAGCAGTTTAACAGGGTATGGCTACACCTTC CASSLTGYGYTF
- - TRBJ2-7 TRBV6-2/TRBV6-3 TGTGCCAGCAGTAATGACGGGTACTCCTACGAGCAGTACTTC CASSNDGYSYEQYF
- - TRBJ2-5 TRBV4-1 TGCGCCAGCAGCCATCTAAGGGGGACCCAGTACTTC CASSHLRGTQYF
- - TRBJ2-5 TRBV5-1 TGCGCCAGCAGCCCGAGGGGGGGGCCGGAGACCCAGTACTTC CASSPRGGPETQYF
- - TRBJ1-2 TRBV2 TGTGCCAGCAACAGGGAAGATGGCTACACCTTC CASNREDGYTF
- few TRBJ2-1 TRBV18 TGTGCCAGCTCACTTCGGGGAAATGAGCAGTTCTTC CASSLRGNEQFF
- - TRBJ2-7 TRBV7-9 TGTGCCAGCAGTCACGCTAGCTCCTACGAGCAGTACTTC CASSHASSYEQYF
- - TRBJ1-1 TRBV11-3 TGTGCCAGCAGCTCAAGGAGGAAAAACACTGAAGCTTTCTTT CASSSRRKNTEAFF
TRBD1 - TRBJ1-6 TRBV6-6 TGTGCCAGCAGCTCGGGACAGGGTGGCCGCGGTCCCCTCCACTTT CASSSGQGGRGPLHF